The 5 T cell receptor beta chains listed next were all sequenced from one sample in a study of T-cell memory formation after mild COVID-19. Using its own MiXCR run on the 5' RACE reads, TCRdb lists one record per CDR3 protein. The table includes 140,000 or so distinct CDR3 sequences, about 6% detected once. Source material: PBMCs or a T cell subset sorted from them (not recorded which). The receptors here all came from an adult woman who had mild COVID-19 (a few samples of this study predate the infection). Cell type and time point are not known.

A few counts support this clonotype. The DNA for the CDR3 is TGTGCCAGCACCGAACCGGGACAGGGGCGAGATACGCAGTATTTT. It translates to CASTEPGQGRDTQYF. The genes are TRBV12-3 or TRBV12-4 and TRBJ2-3; 10 bases map to TRBD1. With V trimmed by 7 bases and J by 5 bases, 9 bases remained unmatched. The CDR3 totals 15 residues.

This clonotype was seen many times. V is TRBV12-3 or TRBV12-4 and J is TRBJ2-7; TRBD2 might be the D (5 bases). The CDR3 runs to 14 residues. The germline V and J ends were trimmed by 3 bases and 5 bases, with 14 bases remaining between them. DNA of the CDR3: TGTGCCAGCAGTTTCGCTGGCGGGTCGGACGAGCAGTACTTC. Its protein is CASSFAGGSDEQYF.

V gene TRBV2 combines with J gene TRBJ2-2, with D tentatively TRBD2 (6 bases). The CDR3 runs 15 residues. Trimming pared 0 bases from V and 3 bases from J, leaving 8 bases between. In germline, CDR1 is SNHLY, CDR2 FYNNEI. The CDR3 sequence: CASSEAGGHTGELFF. The CDR3 coding sequence is TGTGCCAGCAGTGAAGCGGGGGGTCACACCGGGGAGCTGTTTTTT.

In this sample, this clonotype turned up a few times. The V and J genes are TRBV6-5 and TRBJ2-2, with 7 bases that match TRBD2. The junction had 12 bases not matched to a gene; V was cut back by 4 bases and J by 1 base. The CDR3 runs to 18 residues. The germline CDR1 and CDR2 sequences are MNHEY and SVGAGI. The CDR3 loop reads CASSSPRGGPRNTGELFF. CDR3 nucleotide sequence: TGTGCCAGCAGTTCACCCCGGGGAGGGCCACGGAACACCGGGGAGCTGTTTTTT.

This clonotype was detected many times. J is TRBJ2-3 and V is TRBV12-3 or TRBV12-4, with a weak D call TRBD2 (7 bases). This CDR3 region has 17 residues. The V and J ends lost 2 bases and 2 bases respectively, with 17 bases between them. CDR3 protein: CASSLYRGADLTDTQYF. DNA of the CDR3: TGTGCCAGCAGTTTATATCGGGGGGCTGACCTCACAGATACGCAGTATTTT.